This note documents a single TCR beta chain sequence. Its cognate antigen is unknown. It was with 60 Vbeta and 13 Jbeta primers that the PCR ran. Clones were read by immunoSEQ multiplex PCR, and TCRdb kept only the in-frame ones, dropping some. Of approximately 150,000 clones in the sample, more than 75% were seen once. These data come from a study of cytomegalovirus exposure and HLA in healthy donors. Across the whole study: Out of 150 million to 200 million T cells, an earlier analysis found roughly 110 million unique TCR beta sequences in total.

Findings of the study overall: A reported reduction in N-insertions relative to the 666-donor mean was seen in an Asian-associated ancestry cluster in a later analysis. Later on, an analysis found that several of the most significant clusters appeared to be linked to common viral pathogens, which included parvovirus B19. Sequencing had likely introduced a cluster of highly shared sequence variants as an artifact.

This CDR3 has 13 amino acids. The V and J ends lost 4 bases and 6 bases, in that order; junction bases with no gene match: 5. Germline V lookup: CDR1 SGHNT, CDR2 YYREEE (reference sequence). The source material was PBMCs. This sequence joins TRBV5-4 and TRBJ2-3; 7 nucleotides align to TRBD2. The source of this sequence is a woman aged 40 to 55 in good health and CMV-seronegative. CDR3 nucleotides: TGTGCCAGCAGCGAAGCGGGACTCGATACGCAGTATTTT. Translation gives CASSEAGLDTQYF.